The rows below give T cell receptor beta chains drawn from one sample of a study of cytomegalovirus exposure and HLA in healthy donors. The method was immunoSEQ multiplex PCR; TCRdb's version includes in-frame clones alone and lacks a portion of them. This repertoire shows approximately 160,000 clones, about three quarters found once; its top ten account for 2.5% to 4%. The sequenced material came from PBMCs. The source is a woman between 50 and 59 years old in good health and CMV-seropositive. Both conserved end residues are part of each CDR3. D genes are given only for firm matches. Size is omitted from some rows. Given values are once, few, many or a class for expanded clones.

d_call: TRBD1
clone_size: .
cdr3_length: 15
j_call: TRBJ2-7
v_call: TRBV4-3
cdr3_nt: TGCGCCAGCAGTCTCAGAGGACAGGGTTTCTACGAGCAGTACTTC
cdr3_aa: CASSLRGQGFYEQYF

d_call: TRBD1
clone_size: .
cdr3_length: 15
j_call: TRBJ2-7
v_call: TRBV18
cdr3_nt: TGTGCCAGCTCACCACGCCCACAGGGGTGGTTCGAGCAGTACTTC
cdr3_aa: CASSPRPQGWFEQYF

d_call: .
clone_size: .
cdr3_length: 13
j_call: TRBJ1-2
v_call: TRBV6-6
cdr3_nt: TGTGCCAGCAGTCCCCCGGACAGCTATGGCTACACCTTC
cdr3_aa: CASSPPDSYGYTF

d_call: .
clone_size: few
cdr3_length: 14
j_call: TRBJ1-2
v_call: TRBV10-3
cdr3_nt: TGTGCCATCAGTGAGACAGGGAAAGGGTTGGGCTACACCTTC
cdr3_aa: CAISETGKGLGYTF

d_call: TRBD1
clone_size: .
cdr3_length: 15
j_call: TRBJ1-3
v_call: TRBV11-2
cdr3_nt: TGTGCCAGCAGCCTGGGACAGGGCTCTGGAAACACCATATATTTC
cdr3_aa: CASSLGQGSGNTIYF

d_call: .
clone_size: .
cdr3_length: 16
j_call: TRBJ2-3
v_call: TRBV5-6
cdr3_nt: TGTGCCAGCAGCTTGGGATTCAGGGAATACGCAGATACGCAGTATTTT
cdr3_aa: CASSLGFREYADTQYF

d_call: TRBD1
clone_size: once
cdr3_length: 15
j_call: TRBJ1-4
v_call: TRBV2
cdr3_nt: TGTGCCAGCAGTGAGTCGGACAGGGCTAGCGGAAAACTGTTTTTT
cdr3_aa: CASSESDRASGKLFF

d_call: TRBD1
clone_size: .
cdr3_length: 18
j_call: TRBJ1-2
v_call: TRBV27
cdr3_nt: TGTGCCAGCAGATCACTAGCGGGACAGGGAAGCTTACACTATGGCTACACCTTC
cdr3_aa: CASRSLAGQGSLHYGYTF

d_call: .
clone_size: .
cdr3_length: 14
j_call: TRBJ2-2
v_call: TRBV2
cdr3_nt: TGTGCCAGCAGGGACAGAGTGAACACCGGGGAGCTGTTTTTT
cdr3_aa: CASRDRVNTGELFF

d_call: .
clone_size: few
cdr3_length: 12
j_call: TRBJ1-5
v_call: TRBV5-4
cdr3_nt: TGTGCCAGCAGCTTGGACAGCCAGCCCCAGCATTTT
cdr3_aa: CASSLDSQPQHF

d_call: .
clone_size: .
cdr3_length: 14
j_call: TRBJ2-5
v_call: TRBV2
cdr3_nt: TGTGCCAGCAGTGAAAACCGGGACACGGAGACCCAGTACTTC
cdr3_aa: CASSENRDTETQYF

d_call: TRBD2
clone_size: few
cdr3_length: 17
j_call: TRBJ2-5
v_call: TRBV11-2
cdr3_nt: TGTGCCAGCAGCTTGGGGACTAGCGGGGGGGCCCGAGAGACCCAGTACTTC
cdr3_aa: CASSLGTSGGARETQYF

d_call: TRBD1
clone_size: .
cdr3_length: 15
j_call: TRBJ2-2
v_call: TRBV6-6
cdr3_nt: TGTGCCAGCAGGAGGACAGGGTCGGAAACCGGGGAGCTGTTTTTT
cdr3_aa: CASRRTGSETGELFF

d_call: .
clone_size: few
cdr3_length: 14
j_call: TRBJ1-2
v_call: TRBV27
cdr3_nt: TGTGCCAGCAGTTTAATGGGGGAGGAGAGTGGCTACACCTTC
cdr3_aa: CASSLMGEESGYTF

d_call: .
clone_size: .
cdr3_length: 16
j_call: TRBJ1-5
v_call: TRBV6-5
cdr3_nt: TGTGCCAGCAGTTACTCGGTACACTCCGCTAGTCAGCCCCAGCATTTT
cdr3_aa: CASSYSVHSASQPQHF

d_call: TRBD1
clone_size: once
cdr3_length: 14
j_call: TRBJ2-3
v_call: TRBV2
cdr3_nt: TGTGCCAGCAGTCCCGACAGGGCGGCAGATACGCAGTATTTT
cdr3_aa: CASSPDRAADTQYF

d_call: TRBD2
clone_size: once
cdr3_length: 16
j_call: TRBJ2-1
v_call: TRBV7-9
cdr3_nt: TGTTCCAGCAGCCGGGGGATAGCGGGAGGTCACAATGAGCAGTTCTTC
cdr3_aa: CSSSRGIAGGHNEQFF

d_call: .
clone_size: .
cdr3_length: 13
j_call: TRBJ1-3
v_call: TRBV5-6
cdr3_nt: TGTGCCAGCAGGCAACAGGGAGGAAACACCATATATTTT
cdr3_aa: CASRQQGGNTIYF

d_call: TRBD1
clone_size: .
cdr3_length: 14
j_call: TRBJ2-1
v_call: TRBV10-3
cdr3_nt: TGTGCCATCAGTGAGACGACAGGGAGCGGTGAGCAGTTCTTC
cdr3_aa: CAISETTGSGEQFF

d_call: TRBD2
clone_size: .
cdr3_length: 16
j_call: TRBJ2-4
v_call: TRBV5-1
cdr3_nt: TGCGCCAGCAGCTCCCGACTAGCGGGAGCCAAAAACATTCAGTACTTC
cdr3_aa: CASSSRLAGAKNIQYF

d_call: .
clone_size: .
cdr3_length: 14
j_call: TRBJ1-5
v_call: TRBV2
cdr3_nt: TGTGCCAGCACACCAGGCCAAAGCAATCAGCCCCAGCATTTT
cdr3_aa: CASTPGQSNQPQHF

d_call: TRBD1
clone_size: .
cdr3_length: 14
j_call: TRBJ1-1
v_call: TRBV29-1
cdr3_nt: TGCAGCGGGCTCAGGACAGGGAAAGGCACTGAAGCTTTCTTT
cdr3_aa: CSGLRTGKGTEAFF

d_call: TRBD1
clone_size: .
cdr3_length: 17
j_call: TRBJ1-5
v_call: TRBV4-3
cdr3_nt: TGCGCCAGCAGCCAAGATATAAGGGGGCTAAGCAATCAGCCCCAGCATTTT
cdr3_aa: CASSQDIRGLSNQPQHF

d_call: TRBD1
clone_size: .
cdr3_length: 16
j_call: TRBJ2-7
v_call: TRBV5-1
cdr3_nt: TGCGCCAGCAGCTTAGCCACCGGGACAGGGCTCGACGAGCAGTACTTC
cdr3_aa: CASSLATGTGLDEQYF

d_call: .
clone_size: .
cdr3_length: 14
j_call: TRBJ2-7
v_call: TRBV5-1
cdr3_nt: TGCGCCAGCAGAGAAACAGGCGACGTCTACGAGCAGTACTTC
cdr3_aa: CASRETGDVYEQYF

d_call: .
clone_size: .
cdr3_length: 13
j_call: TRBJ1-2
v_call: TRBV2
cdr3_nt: TGTGCCAGCAGTGCGGGAAGGACTGGTGGCTACACCTTC
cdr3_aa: CASSAGRTGGYTF

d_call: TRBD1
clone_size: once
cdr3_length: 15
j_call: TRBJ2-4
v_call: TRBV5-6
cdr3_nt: TGTGCCAGCAGCTTGTGGACAGGGGGGGATTTCGTTCAGTACTTC
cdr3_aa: CASSLWTGGDFVQYF

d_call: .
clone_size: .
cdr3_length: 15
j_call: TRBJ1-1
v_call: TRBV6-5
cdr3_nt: TGTGCCAGCACCCCCCACCAGGGGACGAACACTGAAGCTTTCTTT
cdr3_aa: CASTPHQGTNTEAFF

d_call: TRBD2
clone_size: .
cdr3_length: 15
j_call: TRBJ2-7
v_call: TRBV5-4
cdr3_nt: TGTGCCAGCAGCTTAGTGGGACTAGGTTCCTACGAGCAGTACTTC
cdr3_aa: CASSLVGLGSYEQYF

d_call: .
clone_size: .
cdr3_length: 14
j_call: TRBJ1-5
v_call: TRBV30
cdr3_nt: TGTGCCTTCAATATACCCCACAACAATCAGCCCCAGCATTTT
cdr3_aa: CAFNIPHNNQPQHF

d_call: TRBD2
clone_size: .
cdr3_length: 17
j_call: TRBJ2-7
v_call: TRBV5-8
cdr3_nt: TGTGCCAGCAGCTCGTCCTTGGACGGGAGGGCCTCGTACGAGCAGTACTTC
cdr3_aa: CASSSSLDGRASYEQYF

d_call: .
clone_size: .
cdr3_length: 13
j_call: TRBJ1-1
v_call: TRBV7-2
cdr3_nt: TGTGCCAGCAGCCCGGGACAGAACACTGAAGCTTTCTTT
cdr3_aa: CASSPGQNTEAFF

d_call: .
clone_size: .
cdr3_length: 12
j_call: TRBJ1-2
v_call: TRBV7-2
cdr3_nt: TGTGCCAGCAGCTTGGCCAGCTATGGCTACACCTTC
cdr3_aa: CASSLASYGYTF

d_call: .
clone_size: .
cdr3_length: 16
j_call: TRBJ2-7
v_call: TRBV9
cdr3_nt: TGTGCCAGCAGCGTTGGAGGAGACAGGGAGGAATACGAGCAGTACTTC
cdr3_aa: CASSVGGDREEYEQYF

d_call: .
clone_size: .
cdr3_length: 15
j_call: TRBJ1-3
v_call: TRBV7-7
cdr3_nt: TGTGCTAGCAGCTTAAATTCAGGGGCTGGAAACACCATATATTTT
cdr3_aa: CASSLNSGAGNTIYF

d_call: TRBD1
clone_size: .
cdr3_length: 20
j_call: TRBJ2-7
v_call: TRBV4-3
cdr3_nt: TGCGCCAGCAGCCGGACAGTCACAGGGGGTGGCAACCATTATTCCTACGAGCAGTACTTC
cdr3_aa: CASSRTVTGGGNHYSYEQYF

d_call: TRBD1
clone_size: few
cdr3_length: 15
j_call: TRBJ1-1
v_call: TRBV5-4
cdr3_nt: TGTGCCAGCAGCTTGCCTGGGACAGGGTACACTGAAGCTTTCTTT
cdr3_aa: CASSLPGTGYTEAFF

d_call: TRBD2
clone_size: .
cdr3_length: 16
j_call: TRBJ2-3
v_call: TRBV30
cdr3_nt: TGTGCCTGGAGTCCCCCCCGCCGGGGGGTCCCAGATACGCAGTATTTT
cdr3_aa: CAWSPPRRGVPDTQYF

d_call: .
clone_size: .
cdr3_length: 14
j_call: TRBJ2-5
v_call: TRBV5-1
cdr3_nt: TGCGCCAGCAGCTTGGGGTCAGGGCAAGAGACCCAGTACTTC
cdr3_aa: CASSLGSGQETQYF

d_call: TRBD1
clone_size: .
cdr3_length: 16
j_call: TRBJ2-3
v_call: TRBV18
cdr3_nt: TGTGCCAGCTCACTGCCACAGGGGAAGGGCACAGATACGCAGTATTTT
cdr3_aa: CASSLPQGKGTDTQYF

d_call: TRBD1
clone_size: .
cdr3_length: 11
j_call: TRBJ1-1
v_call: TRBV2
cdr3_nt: TGTGCCAGCAGCCGACAGGGACGCGCTTTCTTT
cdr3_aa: CASSRQGRAFF

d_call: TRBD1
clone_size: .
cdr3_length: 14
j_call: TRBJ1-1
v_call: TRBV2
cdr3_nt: TGTGCCAGCAGATTTACAGGGGGAAACACTGAAGCTTTCTTT
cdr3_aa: CASRFTGGNTEAFF

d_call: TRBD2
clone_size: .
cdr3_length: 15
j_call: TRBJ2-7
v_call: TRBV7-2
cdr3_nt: TGTGCCAGCAGCATCGGACTAGCGGGAGCTCGCGAGCAGTACTTC
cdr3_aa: CASSIGLAGAREQYF

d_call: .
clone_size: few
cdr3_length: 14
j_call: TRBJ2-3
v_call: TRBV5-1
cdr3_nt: TGCGCCAGCAGCTTCTGGACGGGGGTGGATACGCAGTATTTT
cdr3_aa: CASSFWTGVDTQYF

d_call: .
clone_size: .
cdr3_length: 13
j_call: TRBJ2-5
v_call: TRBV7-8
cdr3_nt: TGTGCCAGCAGCTCCGGGGGCCAAGAGACCCAGTACTTC
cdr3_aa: CASSSGGQETQYF

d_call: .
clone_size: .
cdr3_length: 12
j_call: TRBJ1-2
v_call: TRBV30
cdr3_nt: TGTGCCTGGAGTGAAGTCGGGGGTGGCTACACCTTC
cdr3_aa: CAWSEVGGGYTF

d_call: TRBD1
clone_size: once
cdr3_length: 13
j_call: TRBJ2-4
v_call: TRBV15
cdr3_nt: TGTGCCACCAGCCCAGGGGGCAAAAACAGTCAGTACTTC
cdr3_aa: CATSPGGKNSQYF

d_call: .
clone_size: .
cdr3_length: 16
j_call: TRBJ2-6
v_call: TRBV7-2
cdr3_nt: TGTGCCAGCAGCCCCAATGCCAACTCTGGGGCCAACGGCCTGACTTTC
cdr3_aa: CASSPNANSGANGLTF

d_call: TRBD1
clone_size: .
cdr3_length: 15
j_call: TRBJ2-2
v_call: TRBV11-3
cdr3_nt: TGTGCCAGCAGAAAAACAGGGGGCTCTGGCGGGGAGCTGTTTTTT
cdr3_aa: CASRKTGGSGGELFF

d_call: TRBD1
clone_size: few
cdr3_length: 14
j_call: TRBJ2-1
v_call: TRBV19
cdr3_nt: TGTGCCAGTAAGCAGGGGGCTGCCTACAATGAGCAGTTCTTC
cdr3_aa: CASKQGAAYNEQFF

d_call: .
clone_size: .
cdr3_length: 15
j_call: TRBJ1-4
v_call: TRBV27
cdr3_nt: TGTGCCAGCACCCCGACGGGACTAACTAATGAAAAACTGTTTTTT
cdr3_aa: CASTPTGLTNEKLFF

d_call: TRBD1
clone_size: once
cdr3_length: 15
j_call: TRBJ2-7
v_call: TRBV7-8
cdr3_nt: TGTGCCAGCAACTCACAGGGGGACAGCTCCTACGAGCAGTACTTC
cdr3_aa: CASNSQGDSSYEQYF

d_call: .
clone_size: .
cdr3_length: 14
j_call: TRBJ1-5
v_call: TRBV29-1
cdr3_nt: TGCAGCGTTGCCTCTTCTGGGCGGGATCAGCCCCAGCATTTT
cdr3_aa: CSVASSGRDQPQHF

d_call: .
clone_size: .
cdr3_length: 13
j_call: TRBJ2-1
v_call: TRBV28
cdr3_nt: TGTGCCAGCAGTTCCTCCGCGGTCCATGGGCAGTTCTTC
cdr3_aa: CASSSSAVHGQFF

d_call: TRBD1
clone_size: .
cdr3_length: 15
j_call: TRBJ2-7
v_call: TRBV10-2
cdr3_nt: TGCGCCAGCAGCGGGACAGGGGGCCTCGAGGACGAGCAGTACTTC
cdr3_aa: CASSGTGGLEDEQYF

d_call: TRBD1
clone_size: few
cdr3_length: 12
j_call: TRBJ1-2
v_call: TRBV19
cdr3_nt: TGTGCCACCGCGACAGGGATCTATGGCTACACCTTC
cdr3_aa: CATATGIYGYTF

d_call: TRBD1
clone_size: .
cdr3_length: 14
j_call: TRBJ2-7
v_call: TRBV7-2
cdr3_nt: TGTGCCAGCAGCTCTACCGGGACAGGGGATGTCAAGCGCTTC
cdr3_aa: CASSSTGTGDVKRF